Listed here is a single T cell receptor (beta chain). The antigen is unknown. This record comes from a study of cytomegalovirus exposure and HLA in healthy donors. Whole-study context: The 110 million or so unique TCR beta sequences, from 150 million to 200 million T cells, were found by an earlier analysis.

The J segment lost 3 bases and the V segment lost 8 bases, leaving 9 bases of the junction unmatched. The CDR3 totals 15 residues. CDR1 is MDHEN, CDR2 SYDVKM, per germline. Study findings and constraints: Looking again later, the authors saw that most CMV-associated TCR beta chains seemed HLA-restricted. In terms of immune exposure information, only CMV serostatus was available.

Use of 60 Vbeta and 13 Jbeta primers characterized the PCR. Using immunoSEQ multiplex PCR, the repertoire was profiled, and TCRdb retains in-frame clones only, with some absent. The sample lists around 120,000 clones; around 86% were seen once. V gene TRBV28 combines with J gene TRBJ1-2; TRBD1 matches 10 bases. The specimen was PBMCs. The receptor was derived from a woman under 40 in good health and CMV-seronegative. CDR3 region: CASGNDRGRDYGYTF. The CDR3, as DNA: TGTGCCAGCGGCAACGACAGGGGGCGCGACTATGGCTACACCTTC.